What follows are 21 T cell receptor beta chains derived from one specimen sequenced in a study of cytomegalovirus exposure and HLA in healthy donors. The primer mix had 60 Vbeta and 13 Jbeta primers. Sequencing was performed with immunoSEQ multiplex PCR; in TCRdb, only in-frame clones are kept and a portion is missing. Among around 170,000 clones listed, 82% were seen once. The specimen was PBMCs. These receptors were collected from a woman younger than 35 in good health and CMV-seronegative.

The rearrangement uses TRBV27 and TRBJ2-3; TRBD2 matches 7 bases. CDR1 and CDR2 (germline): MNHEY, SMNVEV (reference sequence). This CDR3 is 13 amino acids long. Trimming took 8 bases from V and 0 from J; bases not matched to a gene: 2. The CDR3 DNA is TGTGCCAGCCGGCGGGGGAGCACAGATACGCAGTATTTT. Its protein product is CASRRGSTDTQYF.

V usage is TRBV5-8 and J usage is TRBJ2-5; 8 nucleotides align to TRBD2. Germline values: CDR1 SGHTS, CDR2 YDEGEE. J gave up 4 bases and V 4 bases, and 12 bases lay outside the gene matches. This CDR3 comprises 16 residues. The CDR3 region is CASSRTSTAQGETQYF. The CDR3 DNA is TGTGCCAGCAGCCGGACTAGCACTGCCCAGGGAGAGACCCAGTACTTC. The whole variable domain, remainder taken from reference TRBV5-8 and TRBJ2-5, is EAGVTQSPTHLIKTRGQQATLRCSPISGHTSVYWYQQALGLGLQFLLWYDEGEERNRGNFPPRFSGRQFPNYSSELNVNALELEDSALYLCASSRTSTAQGETQYFGPGTRLLVL.

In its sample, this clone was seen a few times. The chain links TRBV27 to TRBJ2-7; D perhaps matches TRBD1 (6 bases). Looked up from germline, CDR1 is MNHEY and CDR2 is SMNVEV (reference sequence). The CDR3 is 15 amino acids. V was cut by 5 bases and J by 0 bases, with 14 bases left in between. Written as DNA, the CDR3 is TGTGCCAGCAGTCGTCAGGACAGATTCTCCTACGAGCAGTACTTC. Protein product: CASSRQDRFSYEQYF.

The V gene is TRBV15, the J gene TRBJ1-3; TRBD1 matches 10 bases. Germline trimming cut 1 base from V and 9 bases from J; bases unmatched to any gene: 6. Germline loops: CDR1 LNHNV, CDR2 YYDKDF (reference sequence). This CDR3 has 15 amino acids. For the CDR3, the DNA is TGTGCCACCAGCAGAGCGGGACAGGGGTATAGCACCATATATTTT. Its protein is CATSRAGQGYSTIYF. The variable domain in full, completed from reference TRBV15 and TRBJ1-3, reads DAMVIQNPRYQVTQFGKPVTLSCSQTLNHNVMYWYQQKSSQAPKLLFHYYDKDFNNEADTPDNFQSRRPNTSFCFLDIRSPGLGDTAMYLCATSRAGQGYSTIYFGEGSWLTVV.

This chain's CDR3 is CASSNAGYYEQYF. The CDR3 region has the DNA TGTGCCAGCAGTAACGCAGGGTACTACGAGCAGTACTTC. The chain couples TRBV6-1 to TRBJ2-7; maybe TRBD1 (5 bases). The CDR3 extends over 13 amino acids. Trimming cost V 5 bases and J 3 bases, with 11 bases left between them. CDR1 is MNHNS and CDR2 is SASEGT in the germline V gene.

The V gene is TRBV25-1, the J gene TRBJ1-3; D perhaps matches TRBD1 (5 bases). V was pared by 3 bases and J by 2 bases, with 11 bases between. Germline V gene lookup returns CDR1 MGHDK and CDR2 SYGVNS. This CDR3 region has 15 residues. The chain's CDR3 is CASSDLGDAGNTIYF. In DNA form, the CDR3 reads TGTGCCAGCAGTGACTTAGGGGATGCTGGAAACACCATATATTTT.

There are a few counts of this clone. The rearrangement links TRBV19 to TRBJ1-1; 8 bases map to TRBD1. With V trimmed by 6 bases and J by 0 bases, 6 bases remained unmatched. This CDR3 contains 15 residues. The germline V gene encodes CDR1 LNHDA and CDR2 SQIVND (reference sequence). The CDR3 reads CASRLRQGMNTEAFF. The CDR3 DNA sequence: TGTGCCAGTAGACTAAGACAGGGGATGAACACTGAAGCTTTCTTT.

In DNA, the CDR3 is TGTGCCAGCAGCGTAGTTTTTAGGACAGGGGAGGATACGCAGTATTTT. The encoded protein is CASSVVFRTGEDTQYF. This sequence joins TRBV9 and TRBJ2-3, with TRBD1 identical over 9 bases. CDR1 and CDR2 from the germline V gene are SGDLS and YYNGEE. This CDR3 has 16 amino acids. The V gene end was trimmed by 0 bases and the J gene end by 6 bases; junction bases not matched to a gene: 8.

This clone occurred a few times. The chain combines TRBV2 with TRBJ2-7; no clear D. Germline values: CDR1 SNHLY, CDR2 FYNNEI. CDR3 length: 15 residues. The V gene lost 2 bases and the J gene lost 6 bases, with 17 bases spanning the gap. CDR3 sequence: CASSEIPDGSREQYF. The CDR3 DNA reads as TGTGCCAGCAGTGAAATCCCAGACGGGTCCCGCGAGCAGTACTTC.

CDR3 sequence reads: CASSLTSGRGTGELFF. The CDR3 DNA follows: TGTGCCAGCAGCTTGACTAGCGGGAGAGGCACCGGGGAGCTGTTTTTT. The chain uses TRBV11-2 and TRBJ2-2, with 12 bases lining up with TRBD2. Germline assignment: CDR1 SGHAT and CDR2 FQNNGV. This CDR3 region has 16 residues. With V trimmed by 3 bases and J by 4 bases, 3 bases remained unmatched. The whole variable domain, remainder taken from reference TRBV11-2 and TRBJ2-2, is EAGVAQSPRYKIIEKRQSVAFWCNPISGHATLYWYQQILGQGPKLLIQFQNNGVVDDSQLPKDRFSAERLKGVDSTLKIQPAKLEDSAVYLCASSLTSGRGTGELFFGEGSRLTVL.

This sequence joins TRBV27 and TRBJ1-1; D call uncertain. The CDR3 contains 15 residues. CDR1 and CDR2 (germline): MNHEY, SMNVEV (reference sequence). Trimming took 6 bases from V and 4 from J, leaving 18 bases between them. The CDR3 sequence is CASRSGSVGSTEAFF. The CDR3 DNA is TGTGCCAGCAGATCTGGTTCGGTGGGGAGCACTGAAGCTTTCTTT.

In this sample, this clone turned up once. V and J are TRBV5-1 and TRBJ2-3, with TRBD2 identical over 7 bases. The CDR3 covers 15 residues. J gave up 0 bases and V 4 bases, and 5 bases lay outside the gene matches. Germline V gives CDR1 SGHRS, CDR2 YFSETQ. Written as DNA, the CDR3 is TGCGCCAGCAGCAAGGGAGGGGTCAGCACAGATACGCAGTATTTT. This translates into CASSKGGVSTDTQYF.

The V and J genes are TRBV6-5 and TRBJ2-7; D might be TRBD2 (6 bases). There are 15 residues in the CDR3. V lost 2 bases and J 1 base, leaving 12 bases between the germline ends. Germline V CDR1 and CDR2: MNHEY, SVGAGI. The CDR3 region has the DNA TGTGCCAGCAGTTACGGAGGGGCCGTTTCCTACGAGCAGTACTTC. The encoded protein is CASSYGGAVSYEQYF.

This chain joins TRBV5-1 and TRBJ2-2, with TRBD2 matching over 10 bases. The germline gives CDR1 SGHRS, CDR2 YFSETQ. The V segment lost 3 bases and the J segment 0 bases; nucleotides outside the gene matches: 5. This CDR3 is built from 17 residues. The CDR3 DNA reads TGCGCCAGCAGCTCTAAGCGGGAGGGTACGAACACCGGGGAGCTGTTTTTT. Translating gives CASSSKREGTNTGELFF.

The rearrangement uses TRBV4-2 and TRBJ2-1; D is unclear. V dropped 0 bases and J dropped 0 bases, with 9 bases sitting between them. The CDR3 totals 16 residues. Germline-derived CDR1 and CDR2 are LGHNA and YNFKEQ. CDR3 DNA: TGTGCCAGCAGCCAAGATCCGAGCACCTCCTACAATGAGCAGTTCTTC. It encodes CASSQDPSTSYNEQFF.

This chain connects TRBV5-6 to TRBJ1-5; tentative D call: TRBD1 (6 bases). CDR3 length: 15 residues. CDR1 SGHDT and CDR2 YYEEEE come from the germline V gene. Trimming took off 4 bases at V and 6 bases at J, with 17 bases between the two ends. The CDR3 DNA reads TGTGCCAGCAGCCAATACGACAGGATGAGTCAGCCCCAGCATTTT. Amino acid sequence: CASSQYDRMSQPQHF. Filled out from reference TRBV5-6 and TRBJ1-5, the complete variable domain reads DAGVTQSPTHLIKTRGQQVTLRCSPKSGHDTVSWYQQALGQGPQFIFQYYEEEERQRGNFPDRFSGHQFPNYSSELNVNALLLGDSALYLCASSQYDRMSQPQHFGDGTRLSIL.

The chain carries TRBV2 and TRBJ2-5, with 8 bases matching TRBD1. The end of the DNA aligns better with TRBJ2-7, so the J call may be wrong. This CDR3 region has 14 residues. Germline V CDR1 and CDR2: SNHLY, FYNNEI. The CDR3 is CASSGGTGPYEQYF. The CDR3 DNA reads TGTGCCAGCAGTGGAGGGACAGGCCCCTACGAGCAGTACTTC.

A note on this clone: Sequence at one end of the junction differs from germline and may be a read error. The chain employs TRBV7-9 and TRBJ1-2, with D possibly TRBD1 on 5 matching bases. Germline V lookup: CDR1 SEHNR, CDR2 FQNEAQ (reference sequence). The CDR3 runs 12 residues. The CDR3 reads CSSSPQGSPYTF. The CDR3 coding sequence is TGTTCCAGCAGCCCCCAGGGTTCGCCCTACACCTTC.

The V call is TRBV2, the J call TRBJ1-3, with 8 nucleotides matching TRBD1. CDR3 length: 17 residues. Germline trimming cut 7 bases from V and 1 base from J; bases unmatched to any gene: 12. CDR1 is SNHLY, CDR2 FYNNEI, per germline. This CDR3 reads CASTHGQGLGSGNTIYF. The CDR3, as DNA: TGTGCCAGCACTCATGGACAGGGCTTAGGGTCTGGAAACACCATATATTTT.

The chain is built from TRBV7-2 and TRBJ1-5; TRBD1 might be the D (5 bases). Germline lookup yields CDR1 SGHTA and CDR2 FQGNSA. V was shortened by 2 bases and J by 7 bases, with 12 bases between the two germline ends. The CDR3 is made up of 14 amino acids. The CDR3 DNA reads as TGTGCCAGCAGCTTAAAAACAGGCCACCAGCCCCAGCATTTT. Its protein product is CASSLKTGHQPQHF.

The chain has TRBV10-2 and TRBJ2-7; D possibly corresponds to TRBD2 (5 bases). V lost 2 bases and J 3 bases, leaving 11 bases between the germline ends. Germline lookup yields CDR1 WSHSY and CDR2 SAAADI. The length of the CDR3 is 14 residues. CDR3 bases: TGCGCCAGCAGTGAGATGATCGGGGACTACGAGCAGTACTTC. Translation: CASSEMIGDYEQYF.